This T cell receptor (beta chain) was retrieved from a study of T cell repertoires in ileal Crohn's disease. The CDR3 consists of 13 residues. Germline CDR1 LNHDA, CDR2 SQIVND (reference sequence). J gave up 1 base and V 5 bases, and 1 base lay outside the gene matches. About 490 nanograms of biopsy DNA per sample underwent TCRB immunosequencing. Measured with immunoSEQ multiplex PCR; TCRdb has only the in-frame clones, and not every one. The sample includes tens of thousands of clones, around 80% of them seen just once. This TCR was sampled from an adult with Crohn's disease. The specimen sequenced was ileal tissue. The V gene is TRBV19, the J gene TRBJ2-7, with 8 bases aligning to TRBD2. Written as DNA, the CDR3 is TGTGCCAGTAGTGTAGCGGGGTCCTACGAGCAGTACTTC. Residues: CASSVAGSYEQYF.